The 26 T cell receptor beta chains presented below share a single source sample, sequenced in a study of T-cell reconstitution after alpha-beta-depleted transplantation in children (dated by TCRdb to about 2016). The treatment or condition label corresponds to: allogeneic hematopoietic cell transplantation with graft depleted of TCRalphabeta T cells and CD19 B cells. Library prep was done by PCR. This sample was sequenced with an Illumina HiSeq 2500. Molecular barcoding was employed in the preparation of TCR libraries, with unique molecular identifiers being used to normalize TCRbeta repertoire quantification. TCRdb passed the public sequencing reads through fastp at Q25 and MiXCR, retaining productive beta sequences. A single entry per CDR3 protein holds the most common genes and DNA from its merged rows. The sample table contains around 490,000 distinct CDR3 sequences; only one count was recorded for around 10% of them. The ten largest make up 14% of the sample.

This material consisted of PBMCs, mostly from graft donor cells, taken 180 days after TCRalphabeta/CD19-depleted stem cell transplant. The receptor set was obtained from a female patient aged 2 to 10 who had a stem cell transplant for aplastic anemia, so the T cells may come from the graft donor.

At least ten counts were recorded for this clonotype. This CDR3 is CASSLALGNTEAFF. CDR3 coding DNA: TGTGCCAGCAGCTTAGCGTTGGGTAACACTGAAGCTTTCTTT. The chain has TRBV7-2 and TRBJ1-1; no firm D call. Trimming shortened V by 0 bases and J by 2 bases, and 7 bases separated the two germline ends. The length of the CDR3 is 14 residues. In germline, CDR1 is SGHTA, CDR2 FQGNSA.

The table lists this clonotype with a few counts. This chain connects TRBV14 to TRBJ2-7; D possibly corresponds to TRBD1 (6 bases). CDR1 and CDR2 (germline): SGHDN, FVKESK. The V end lost 5 bases, the J end lost 3 bases, and 17 bases lay between the germline ends. This CDR3 is built from 15 residues. The CDR3 nucleotides are TGTGCCAGCAGCTCGACTCACAGGGCCCGCTACGAGCAGTACTTC. It yields the protein CASSSTHRARYEQYF.

This sequence joins TRBV12-5 and TRBJ1-3, with 7 bases aligning to TRBD1. Germline V lookup: CDR1 LGHNT, CDR2 FRNRAP. The CDR3 sequence is 15 residues long. V dropped 6 bases and J dropped 3; count of bases not matched to a gene: 8. This chain's CDR3 is CASGTGTVGGNTIYF. The CDR3, as DNA: TGTGCTAGTGGCACCGGGACAGTAGGTGGAAACACCATATATTTT.

The chain has TRBV20-1 and TRBJ2-4, with D possibly matching TRBD1 (5 bases). This CDR3 is built from 14 residues. Germline values: CDR1 DFQATT, CDR2 SNEGSKA (reference sequence). V was trimmed by 6 bases and J by 7 bases, leaving 19 bases between them. The CDR3 sequence is CSAHGYRSFNIQYF. The DNA for the CDR3 is TGCAGTGCCCACGGCTACAGGTCTTTCAACATTCAGTACTTC.

This clonotype was detected only a few times. The V call is TRBV5-5, the J call TRBJ2-5; D remains unclear. CDR1 SGHKS and CDR2 YYEKEE come from the germline V gene (reference sequence). The CDR3 covers 14 residues. The V end lost 1 base, the J end lost 3 bases, and 10 bases lay between the germline ends. Written as DNA, the CDR3 is TGTGCCAGCAGCTTGAGTTCACCGAAAGAGACCCAGTACTTC. This encodes CASSLSSPKETQYF.

In this sample, this clonotype turned up a few times. V usage is TRBV12-3 or TRBV12-4 and J usage is TRBJ2-3; TRBD2 agrees at 12 bases. The V and J ends lost 6 bases and 5 bases, in that order; junction bases with no gene match: 6. There are 15 residues in the CDR3. In DNA, the CDR3 is TGTGCCAGCAGATTTGCTAGCGGGAGGGTAGATACGCAGTATTTT. This gives the protein CASRFASGRVDTQYF.

In DNA form, the CDR3 reads TGTGCCAGCAGCTTTCGGGACATAAGCAATCAGCCCCAGCATTTT. This encodes CASSFRDISNQPQHF. The chain joins TRBV7-8 to TRBJ1-5, with D possibly being TRBD1 (6 bases). This CDR3 has 15 residues. Germline values: CDR1 SGHVS, CDR2 FQNEAQ. Deletions cut 3 bases from V and 1 base from J, with 10 bases between.

The chain links TRBV4-3 to TRBJ2-1, with 14 bases identical to TRBD2. With V trimmed by 3 bases and J by 4 bases, 5 bases remained unmatched. Looked up from germline, CDR1 is LGHNA and CDR2 is YSLEER. The CDR3 consists of 17 residues. Here the CDR3 DNA reads TGCGCCAGCAGCCACCTGGGACTAGCGGGAGCGTACAATGAGCAGTTCTTC. Its translation is CASSHLGLAGAYNEQFF.

Points on this clonotype: At one end the junction does not follow the germline gene, possibly because of a read error. V gene TRBV5-1 combines with J gene TRBJ1-2, with 7 nucleotides matching TRBD1. Germline CDR1 is SGHRS and CDR2 is YFSETQ. This CDR3 has 14 amino acids. The DNA of the CDR3 is TGCGCCAGCACCTTGGGGACAGACGTCTATGGCTACACCTTC. Translating it yields CASTLGTDVYGYTF.

The chain is built from TRBV2 and TRBJ2-7, with D possibly called TRBD1 or TRBD2 (6 bases each). CDR1 is SNHLY, CDR2 FYNNEI, per germline. CDR3 size: 15 residues. Trimming removed 4 bases from V and 0 bases from J, with 13 bases in between. The CDR3 DNA follows: TGTGCCAGCAGTGTTAGGGGGGAGACCTCCTACGAGCAGTACGTC. This sequence encodes CASSVRGETSYEQYV.

This rearrangement joins TRBV20-1 to TRBJ1-6; the match to TRBD1 covers 11 bases. Germline CDR1 reads DFQATT; CDR2 reads SNEGSKA (reference sequence). The J segment lost 7 bases and the V segment lost 5 bases, leaving 1 base of the junction unmatched. This CDR3 region has 13 residues. CDR3 residues: CSAGDRGNSPLHF. The DNA of the CDR3 is TGCAGTGCTGGGGACAGGGGGAATTCACCCCTCCACTTT.

This clonotype was seen a handful of times. CDR3: CASGAGTADGYEQYV. CDR3 nucleotide sequence: TGTGCTAGTGGCGCAGGGACAGCCGATGGCTACGAGCAGTACGTC. This chain joins TRBV12-5 and TRBJ2-7, with 7 bases fitting TRBD1. Germline CDR1 is LGHNT and CDR2 is FRNRAP. The CDR3 length is 15 residues. Trimming took 6 bases from V and 3 from J; bases not matched to a gene: 11.

This chain uses TRBV10-1 with TRBJ2-1, with 8 positions matching TRBD2. The CDR3 runs 17 residues. The V and J ends lost 3 bases and 2 bases, in that order; junction bases with no gene match: 9. Per the germline V gene, CDR1 is WNHNN and CDR2 is SYGVQD (reference sequence). CDR3 protein: CASSDLNGRDPYNEQFF. Here the CDR3 DNA reads TGCGCCAGCAGTGACCTCAACGGGAGGGACCCCTACAATGAGCAGTTCTTC.

Only a few counts were recorded for this clonotype. The CDR3 region is CSVEDPWGNTEAFF. The CDR3 bases are TGCAGCGTTGAAGACCCCTGGGGGAACACTGAAGCTTTCTTT. The rearrangement joins TRBV29-1 to TRBJ1-1; D is unclear. The CDR3 sequence is 14 residues long. V lost 0 bases and J lost 1, with 9 bases in between. Germline CDR1 reads SQVTM; CDR2 reads ANQGSEA.

This clonotype was seen a few times. The chain uses TRBV4-3 and TRBJ1-2; 10 bases fit TRBD1. CDR1 LGHNA and CDR2 YSLEER come from the germline V gene. Trimming cost V 4 bases and J 7 bases; bases outside gene matches: 6. The CDR3 runs to 14 residues. CDR3 amino acids: CASSLRQGAGGYTF. The CDR3 region has the DNA TGCGCCAGCAGCCTGCGACAGGGGGCCGGTGGCTACACCTTC.

The table lists this clonotype with many counts. DNA for the CDR3: TGTGCCAGCAGCCAAGATTATAGGCTAGCCGACGCCTACGAGCAGTACTTC. Translation gives CASSQDYRLADAYEQYF. The rearrangement joins TRBV4-2 to TRBJ2-7; D possibly corresponds to TRBD2 (5 bases). The ends were cut back, 0 bases at V and 2 bases at J, with 17 bases in the middle. Germline V gene data show CDR1 as LGHNA and CDR2 as YNFKEQ. This CDR3 region has 17 residues.

This clonotype appeared a few times. This chain connects TRBV5-5 to TRBJ1-5, with 8 bases fitting TRBD1. Germline trimming cut 4 bases from V and 5 bases from J; bases unmatched to any gene: 5. Per the germline V gene, CDR1 is SGHKS and CDR2 is YYEKEE (reference sequence). The CDR3 is 14 residues long. The CDR3 nucleotides are TGTGCCAGCAGCCGCCCGGGACAGGATCAGCCCCAGCATTTT. This gives the protein CASSRPGQDQPQHF.

This clonotype was picked up a small number of times. CDR3 DNA sequence: TGCGCCAGCAGCTTGGAAACGGGACTAGCGATCACCGGGGAGCTGTTTTTT. Amino acids: CASSLETGLAITGELFF. V gene TRBV5-1 combines with J gene TRBJ2-2; 10 bases match TRBD2. The ends lost 0 bases at V and 4 bases at J; junction bases unmatched: 6. Germline CDR1 is SGHRS and CDR2 is YFSETQ. The CDR3 length is 17 residues.

The J gene is TRBJ2-7, the V gene TRBV12-3 or TRBV12-4; TRBD1 is a possible D gene (6 bases). V lost 2 bases to trimming and J lost 2 bases, with 13 bases between them. This CDR3 spans 15 amino acids. The CDR3 loop reads CASSLTSTGAYEQYF. The CDR3 DNA is TGTGCCAGCAGTTTAACTTCGACAGGAGCCTACGAGCAGTACTTC.

The gene calls are TRBV28 and TRBJ1-6; no clear D. Germline V lookup: CDR1 MDHEN, CDR2 SYDVKM. This CDR3 spans 12 amino acids. The V gene lost 6 bases and the J gene lost 11 bases, with 11 bases spanning the gap. In nucleotides, the CDR3 is TGTGCCAGCAGCCCCCGAGTTGCACCCCTCCACTTT. Translating gives CASSPRVAPLHF.

At least ten counts were recorded for this clonotype. This chain joins TRBV20-1 and TRBJ1-1, with no clear D. Trimming took 3 bases from V and 0 from J, leaving 17 bases between them. Looked up from germline, CDR1 is DFQATT and CDR2 is SNEGSKA (reference sequence). CDR3 length equals 16 residues. CDR3 bases: TGCAGTGCTAGTTATCCTCGAAGGGCGGTGAACACTGAAGCTTTCTTT. Translating gives CSASYPRRAVNTEAFF.

This clonotype was counted between two and nine times. V and J are TRBV5-6 and TRBJ2-5; D gene ambiguous. V dropped 7 bases and J dropped 2 bases, with 24 bases sitting between them. The CDR3 has 17 residues. CDR1 and CDR2 (germline): SGHDT, YYEEEE. DNA of the CDR3: TGTGCCAGCGGCCGTTCCAGCCTCAGACTTCTTCAAGAGACCCAGTACTTC. Translating gives CASGRSSLRLLQETQYF.

This clonotype was found a few times. The chain links TRBV20-1 to TRBJ1-5; D gene uncertain. V lost 0 bases to trimming and J lost 5 bases, with 5 bases between them. The V gene's germline CDR1 is DFQATT and CDR2 SNEGSKA (reference sequence). CDR3 size: 12 residues. CDR3 residues: CSARDSYQPQHF. CDR3 bases: TGCAGTGCTAGAGATTCGTATCAGCCCCAGCATTTT.

In the case of this clonotype: This may be a read error: a much more frequent sequence differs by one nucleotide. This chain connects TRBV6-4 to TRBJ1-2; possible D gene TRBD1, 6 bases. CDR3 length: 14 amino acids. In germline, CDR1 is MRHNA, CDR2 SNTAGT. CDR3 nucleotides: TGTACCAGCAGTCTCACAGGGAGGGCCGGGGGCTACACCTTC. This encodes CTSSLTGRAGGYTF.

This chain connects TRBV10-3 to TRBJ2-1; 7 positions match TRBD2. Germline trimming cut 2 bases from V and 9 bases from J; bases unmatched to any gene: 10. This CDR3 region has 15 residues. CDR1 is ENHRY and CDR2 is SYGVKD in the germline V gene. CDR3: CAISEARLGGAEQFF. CDR3 DNA sequence: TGTGCCATCAGTGAGGCGAGGTTGGGAGGGGCTGAGCAGTTCTTC.

This clonotype was counted between two and nine times. This rearrangement joins TRBV12-3 or TRBV12-4 to TRBJ2-3; D is undetermined. Trimming pared 8 bases from V and 8 bases from J, leaving 11 bases between. This CDR3 has 11 residues. The CDR3 nucleotides read TGTGCCAGCCGCGGTGGGCCTACGCAGTATTTT. This encodes CASRGGPTQYF.